Detailed here is one T cell receptor (beta chain). The CDR3 runs 16 residues. The V gene's germline CDR1 is LNHDA and CDR2 SQIVND (reference sequence). V lost 6 bases and J lost 0, with 17 bases in between. These data come from a study of blood T cell repertoires in COVID-19. Whole-study context: Whether acute or convalescent, the COVID-19 samples came from the United States, Italy and Spain. Sample material is recorded as cDNA or gDNA derived from T cells, B-cell-depleted T cells, or PBMCs.

Original processing methods: Reference gene primer amplification yielded estimated nucleated cell counts. Sequencing was performed with immunoSEQ multiplex PCR; in TCRdb, only in-frame clones are kept and a portion is missing. That table is the source of V, J and clone size, and D and trimming were worked out from the DNA. The sample lists about 110,000 clones, around 74% occurring once. The chain has TRBV19 and TRBJ1-1; a possible D gene is TRBD1 (6 bases). Sequencing was carried out using peripheral blood. The receptor comes from a woman aged 60-70 years with acute or convalescent COVID-19. This CDR3 is CASSLPRGFMNTEAFF. The CDR3 coding sequence is TGTGCCAGTAGCCTCCCGAGGGGGTTCATGAACACTGAAGCTTTCTTT.